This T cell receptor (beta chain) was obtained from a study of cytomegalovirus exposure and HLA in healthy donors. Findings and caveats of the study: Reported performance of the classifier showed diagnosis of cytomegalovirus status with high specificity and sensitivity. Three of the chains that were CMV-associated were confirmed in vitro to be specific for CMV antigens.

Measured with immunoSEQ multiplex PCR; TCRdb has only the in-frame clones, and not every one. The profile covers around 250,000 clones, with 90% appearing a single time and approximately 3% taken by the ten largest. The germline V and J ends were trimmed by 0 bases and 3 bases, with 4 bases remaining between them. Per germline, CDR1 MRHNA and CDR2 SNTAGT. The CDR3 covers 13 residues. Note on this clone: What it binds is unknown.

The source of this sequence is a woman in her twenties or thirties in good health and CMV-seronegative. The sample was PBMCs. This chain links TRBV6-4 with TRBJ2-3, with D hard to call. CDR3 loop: CASSDSETDTQYF. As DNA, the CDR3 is TGTGCCAGCAGTGACTCGGAGACAGATACGCAGTATTTT.